Given below is one TCR beta chain in context. Libraries were prepared by immunoSEQ multiplex PCR; TCRdb keeps only in-frame clonotypes and omits some of them. The sample lists about 160,000 clones, 90% to 95% seen once, with 4.5% to 5.5% in the top ten. The sample comes from a study of blood T cell repertoires in COVID-19. In the study overall: Sources were T cells, B-cell-depleted T cells, or PBMCs; the material itself was cDNA or gDNA.

Germline CDR1 reads MNHEY; CDR2 reads SVGAGI. With 0 bases removed from V and 6 bases from J, the gap between germline ends came to 12 bases. The CDR3 contains 14 residues. The source of this sequence is a woman aged 45-60 years with acute or convalescent COVID-19. Source material: peripheral blood. The chain recombines TRBV6-5 with TRBJ2-7; weak D call: TRBD1 (6 bases). DNA for the CDR3: TGTGCCAGCAGTTACTCACAGGGTCTATTCGAGCAGTACTTC. It specifies CASSYSQGLFEQYF.